The T cell receptor beta chain described here comes from a study of blood T cells in healthy people across ages (dated by TCRdb to about 2015). Background for the entire study: In model experiments, template switching captured roughly one uniquely barcoded TCR beta cDNA molecule for every two T cells. Age-related changes in TCR beta repertoire diversity were measured in the study by deep sequencing normalized with unique cDNA molecular identifiers. For two donors (one aged 18 to 29 and one aged 80 or older), the study analyzed two additional independent replicas of 1 million unique cDNA reads from the same blood draw. Four age groups were formed from the donors: young (average about 16 years), middle-aged (less than 40), aged (roughly 56) and long-lived (around 82). Results the study describes overall, beyond this receptor: Total diversity estimates from one million sequenced T cells were considered lower bounds and underestimates. Observed TCR beta diversity per million T cells fell roughly linearly with age, and a significant reduction was already apparent by age roughly 40. Because the CMV infection status of the donors was unknown, age-related changes in expanded clonotypes may potentially have been confounded. Observed TCR beta diversity correlated strongly with the percentage of naive T cells measured by flow cytometry. Compared with the aged group, the long-lived group had more naive CD4+ T cells, fewer expanded clones and increased TCR diversity, suggesting age selection. Because profiling used bulk unsorted PBMCs, naive and antigen-experienced compartments could not be compared conclusively.

Systemically healthy Caucasian individuals from Russia, 39 in total and aged about 6 to 100 years, were included as donors. Each donor gave about 10 milliliters of peripheral blood, drawn into EDTA-treated Vacutainer tubes. PBMCs were isolated by Ficoll-Paque density-gradient centrifugation, with at least 7 million obtained per sample. Trizol reagent was used to extract total RNA from PBMCs, with at least 5.5 micrograms per sample. Naive CD45RAhigh/CD27high T cell percentages were measured by flow cytometry on a PBMC aliquot from every donor. V loses 1 base, J loses 5 bases, and the germline ends lie 12 bases apart. The CDR3, cysteine through phenylalanine, is 14 amino acids long. CDR3 DNA is the only sequence kept; it has 42 bases, read in frame from the first base. Taken from the germline V gene (reference sequence), the CDR1 and CDR2 loops are SEHNR and FQNEAQ. Library preparation employed 5' RACE. Sequencing was performed on an Illumina HiSeq 2500. A second PCR of about 6 to 11 cycles was run with a J-beta primer mix and a sample-barcoded 5' primer. A unique molecular identifier was introduced onto each TCR beta cDNA molecule by a template-switch 5' adaptor carrying 12 random nucleotides. Each sample yielded at least 2.5 million CDR3-containing paired-end reads. The Mint cDNA synthesis kit, primed by a TRBC-specific oligonucleotide, was used to synthesize first-strand cDNA from all RNA. After uracil-DNA glycosylase treatment, a first 18-cycle PCR used universal primers M1SS and BC2_uni_R on all cDNA. In the source study's methods: For normalization, 1 million high-quality reads were randomly selected from each sample, with every read carrying a distinct molecular identifier. Reads with shared molecular identifiers were discarded instead of being binned into consensus sequences. MiTCR, with a Q25 quality threshold and the strictest error-elimination algorithm, was used for CDR3 identification, clonotype clustering and error correction. Lower-bound total TCR beta diversity was estimated with a nonparametric unseen species model using Euler transformation. TCRdb redid the processing of the public reads, applying fastp at Q25 and MiXCR, and retained in-frame beta chains. For every CDR3 protein sequence, its rows merge into one entry that carries the most common genes and DNA. Here the V and J calls rest on TCRdb's processing, not on the authors' analysis. In all, the sample holds 760,000 or so distinct CDR3 sequences, and around 25% of those were seen once. The ten top clones hold roughly 9% of the sample.

This clonotype was detected a few times. Its antigen specificity is not known. Base quality data are lacking; no much larger clone is found one base away. The data were also submitted as part of a second study, on T cells of mothers and their children. According to the second study: Nine systemically healthy Caucasian individuals served as donors, namely three mothers together with their six children. cDNA synthesis consumed the entire amount of extracted RNA, loaded at approximately 1.5 ug RNA in each 15 ul reaction. In the second PCR, the M1S primer added sample barcodes and 2-4 random nucleotides. Each mother yielded over 8 million TCR beta CDR3 reads and each child 2.5 million to 3 million reads. Thymic selection shapes the output of TCR recombination in a similar way in related and unrelated pairs, and inherited differences have a minor effect. Normalized repertoire overlap was always found to be slightly, but never significantly, higher in related mother-child pairs than in unrelated mother-child pairs. No persistent microchimeric T cell clones were detected, at a sensitivity of roughly 100 clones per million clonotypes. The study used deep NGS to compare TCR beta repertoires of mothers and children, seeking features distinguishing related mother-child pairs from unrelated individuals. The mean age was roughly 44 +/- 4 years for the mothers and approximately 11 +/- 4 years for the children. Libraries were sequenced on Illumina HiSeq 2000 with 100+100 nt paired-end reads after adapter ligation with NEBNext reagents. To prevent cross-contamination, the mother and child libraries were prepared one month apart and sequenced in separate runs. Each donor had between 500,000 and 2,000,000 distinct TCR beta clonotypes identified. Naive TCR beta clonotypes were estimated from low-frequency clonotypes matched to each donor's FACS-determined naive share, without sorting.

The V gene is TRBV7-9 and the J gene is TRBJ2-7; a confident D gene designation cannot be given. Material for sequencing was blood. The origin of this receptor is a boy aged 5-17 years in good health. The CDR3 protein: CASSLEMSANEQYF. The DNA reads TGTGCCAGCAGCTTAGAAATGTCCGCCAACGAGCAGTACTTC.